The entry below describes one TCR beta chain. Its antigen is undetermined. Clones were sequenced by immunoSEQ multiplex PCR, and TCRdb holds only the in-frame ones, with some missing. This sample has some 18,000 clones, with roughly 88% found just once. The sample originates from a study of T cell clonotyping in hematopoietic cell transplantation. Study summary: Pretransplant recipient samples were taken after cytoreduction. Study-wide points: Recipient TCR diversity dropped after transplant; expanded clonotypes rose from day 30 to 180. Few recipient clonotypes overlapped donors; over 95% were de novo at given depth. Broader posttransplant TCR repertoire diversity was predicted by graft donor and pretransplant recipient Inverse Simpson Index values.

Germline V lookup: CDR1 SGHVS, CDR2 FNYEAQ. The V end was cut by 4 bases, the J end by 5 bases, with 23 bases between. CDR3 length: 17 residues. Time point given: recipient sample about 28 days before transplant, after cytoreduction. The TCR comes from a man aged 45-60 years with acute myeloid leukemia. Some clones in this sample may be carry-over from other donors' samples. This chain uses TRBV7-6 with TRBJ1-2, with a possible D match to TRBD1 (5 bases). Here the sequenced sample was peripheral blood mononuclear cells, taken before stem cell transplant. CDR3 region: CASSSLEGSTAPYGYTF. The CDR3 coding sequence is TGTGCCAGCAGCTCCTTAGAAGGGTCGACAGCACCTTATGGCTACACCTTC.